The clone carrying this TCR beta chain was observed a handful of times. Antigen unknown. V was pared by 6 bases and J by 5 bases, with 20 bases between. The germline gives CDR1 LGHDT, CDR2 YNNKEL (reference sequence). CDR3 length: 16 amino acids. This sample is part of a study of T-cell memory formation after mild COVID-19. Study overall: TCR clusters mostly belonged to single donors.

One entry per CDR3 protein, called by TCRdb with MiXCR from the 5' RACE reads. This table holds under 450,000 distinct CDR3 sequences, about 25% found once. General study points: Within pre-infection memory, some responding clones were found, suggesting cross-reactive memory joined. Clones contracting across day 15 to 85 had a balanced CD4/CD8 profile; later expanding clones leaned CD4+. Of the contracting clones, CD4+ ones lay mainly in CM and EM, and CD8+ ones in EMRA.

The sequence was collected from an adult woman who had mild COVID-19 (a few samples of this study predate the infection). Cell type and time point are not known. V usage is TRBV3-1 and J usage is TRBJ2-1, with D possibly matching TRBD2 (6 bases). The material sequenced was PBMCs or a T cell subset sorted from them (not recorded which). CDR3 sequence (DNA): TGTGCCAGCAGGAGAACTAGCATCTTGGGGGACAATGAGCAGTTCTTC. It translates to CASRRTSILGDNEQFF.